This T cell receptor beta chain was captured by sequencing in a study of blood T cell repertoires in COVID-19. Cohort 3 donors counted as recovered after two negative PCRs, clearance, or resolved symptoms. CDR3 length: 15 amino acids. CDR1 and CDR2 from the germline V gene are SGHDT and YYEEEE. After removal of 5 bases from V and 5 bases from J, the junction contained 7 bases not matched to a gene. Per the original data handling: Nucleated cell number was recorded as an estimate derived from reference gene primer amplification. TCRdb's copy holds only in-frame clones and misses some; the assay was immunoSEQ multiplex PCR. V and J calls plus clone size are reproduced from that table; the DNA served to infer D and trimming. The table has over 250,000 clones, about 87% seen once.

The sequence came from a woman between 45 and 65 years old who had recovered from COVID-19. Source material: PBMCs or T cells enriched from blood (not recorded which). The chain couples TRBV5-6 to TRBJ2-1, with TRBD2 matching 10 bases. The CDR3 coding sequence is TGTGCCAGCAGTTTTAGGACTAGCGGAAACAATGAGCAGTTCTTC. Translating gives CASSFRTSGNNEQFF.